The 24 T cell receptor beta chains below were found in one sample sequenced in a study of blood T cell repertoires in COVID-19. Sequenced by immunoSEQ multiplex PCR; TCRdb stores in-frame clones only, minus some. This sample has approximately 240,000 clones, with roughly 80% found just once. Material: peripheral blood. These receptors were obtained from a woman younger than 45 who had recovered from COVID-19.

This sequence joins TRBV5-1 and TRBJ2-6, with D perhaps TRBD1 (6 bases). The CDR3 extends over 15 amino acids. Germline V gene sequence: CDR1 SGHRS, CDR2 YFSETQ. Trimming shortened V by 5 bases and J by 0 bases, and 9 bases separated the two germline ends. In DNA form, the CDR3 reads TGCGCCAGCAGGCCAGGGGTCTCTGGGGCCAACGTCCTGACTTTC. Translating it yields CASRPGVSGANVLTF. Looking up the rest from reference TRBV5-1 and TRBJ2-6 gives the full variable domain: KAGVTQTPRYLIKTRGQQVTLSCSPISGHRSVSWYQQTPGQGLQFLFEYFSETQRNKGNFPGRFSGRQFSNSRSEMNVSTLELGDSALYLCASRPGVSGANVLTFGAGSRLTVL.

This clone was seen once. The chain combines TRBV28 with TRBJ1-1, with 7 bases that match TRBD1. The CDR3 is 11 amino acids. V trimming: 11 bases; J trimming: 5 bases; junction bases outside the gene matches: 5. Germline CDR1 and CDR2: MDHEN and SYDVKM. The DNA for the CDR3 is TGTGCCGTACAGGGGCGAACTGAAGCTTTCTTT. Its protein product is CAVQGRTEAFF.

The chain links TRBV3-1 (or the pseudogene TRBV3-2) to TRBJ1-4, with TRBD1 matching 11 bases. The germline V gene encodes CDR1 LGHDT and CDR2 YNNKEL (reference sequence). Germline trimming cut 4 bases from V and 7 bases from J; bases unmatched to any gene: 8. The CDR3 extends over 16 amino acids. CDR3 nucleotide sequence: TGTGCCAGCAGCCCGCTACCGGGACAGGGGGGTGAAAAACTGTTTTTT. Encoded protein: CASSPLPGQGGEKLFF.

The chain's CDR3 is CASSLAETQYF. The DNA for the CDR3 is TGTGCCAGCAGCTTAGCGGAGACCCAGTACTTC. The chain combines TRBV11-2 with TRBJ2-5; D unclear. CDR1 is SGHAT, CDR2 FQNNGV, per germline. The CDR3 consists of 11 residues. The V gene lost 1 base and the J gene lost 5 bases, with 2 bases spanning the gap.

In its sample, this clone was seen a few times. The chain couples TRBV3-1 (or the pseudogene TRBV3-2) to TRBJ2-6, with D tentatively TRBD1 (6 bases). The CDR3 is 16 residues long. Germline loops: CDR1 LGHDT, CDR2 YNNKEL (reference sequence). Trimming removed 4 bases at V and 0 bases at J, with 10 bases between. CDR3 protein: CASSPQGYSGANVLTF. The CDR3 DNA reads as TGTGCCAGCAGCCCTCAGGGGTACTCTGGGGCCAACGTCCTGACTTTC.

This clone showed up just a few times. The chain has TRBV5-1 and TRBJ2-5; 7 bases agree with TRBD1. From germline, CDR1 is SGHRS and CDR2 YFSETQ. This CDR3 is 13 amino acids long. V was pared by 6 bases and J by 4 bases, with 6 bases of the junction left unmatched. The CDR3 loop reads CASTIAGGETQYF. As DNA, the CDR3 is TGCGCCAGCACCATTGCAGGGGGAGAGACCCAGTACTTC.

The chain combines TRBV28 with TRBJ2-2, with TRBD1 identical over 7 bases. The junction had 10 bases not matched to a gene; V was cut back by 6 bases and J by 3 bases. This CDR3 has 16 residues. CDR1 MDHEN and CDR2 SYDVKM come from the germline V gene. DNA of the CDR3: TGTGCCAGCAGATCGGCGACAGGGAAGGACACCGGGGAGCTGTTTTTT. The encoded protein is CASRSATGKDTGELFF. The variable domain in full, completed from reference TRBV28 and TRBJ2-2, reads DVKVTQSSRYLVKRTGEKVFLECVQDMDHENMFWYRQDPGLGLRLIYFSYDVKMKEKGDIPEGYSVSREKKERFSLILESASTNQTSMYLCASRSATGKDTGELFFGEGSRLTVL.

The chain employs TRBV5-1 and TRBJ2-7; D unclear. V gave up 6 bases and J gave up 0 bases, with 13 bases separating them. The CDR3 runs to 14 residues. Germline V CDR1 and CDR2: SGHRS, YFSETQ. CDR3 DNA sequence: TGCGCCAGCAAAACGGGTCTCAGCTCCTACGAGCAGTACTTC. The encoded protein is CASKTGLSSYEQYF.

The genes are TRBV5-4 and TRBJ1-4, with D possibly matching TRBD1 (6 bases). CDR1 is SGHNT and CDR2 is YYREEE in the germline V gene (reference sequence). The V end lost 3 bases, the J end lost 7 bases, and 16 bases lay between the germline ends. This CDR3 is 15 amino acids long. CDR3 amino acids: CASSSSRGALEKLFF. The CDR3 DNA is TGTGCCAGCAGCTCCTCCCGGGGGGCGCTTGAAAAACTGTTTTTT.

V is TRBV7-9 and J is TRBJ1-1; 8 bases match TRBD1. CDR3 size: 15 residues. Germline V gene data show CDR1 as SEHNR and CDR2 as FQNEAQ (reference sequence). V was pared by 6 bases and J by 7 bases, with 13 bases of the junction left unmatched. Here the CDR3 reads CASSSHGQGGDEAFF. CDR3 nucleotides: TGTGCCAGCAGTTCCCACGGACAGGGAGGGGATGAAGCTTTCTTT. The full variable domain, in which reference TRBV7-9 and TRBJ1-1 provide the parts outside the CDR3, is DTGVSQNPRHKITKRGQNVTFRCDPISEHNRLYWYRQTLGQGPEFLTYFQNEAQLEKSRLLSDRFSAERPKGSFSTLEIQRTEQGDSAMYLCASSSHGQGGDEAFFGQGTRLTVV.

The chain links TRBV29-1 to TRBJ1-2, with 12 bases that match TRBD1. The germline V gene has CDR1 SQVTM and CDR2 ANQGSEA. There are 18 residues in the CDR3. With V trimmed by 0 bases and J by 3 bases, 11 bases remained unmatched. CDR3 coding DNA: TGCAGCGTTGAAGAACCGATAGGGACAGGGGGCGCAGACTATGGCTACACCTTC. This codes for CSVEEPIGTGGADYGYTF.

This clone was counted only a few times. The V gene is TRBV28, the J gene TRBJ1-2; 7 bases are shared with TRBD1. This CDR3 is 14 amino acids long. CDR1 is MDHEN and CDR2 is SYDVKM in the germline V gene. The J segment lost 4 bases and the V segment lost 6 bases, leaving 8 bases of the junction unmatched. The CDR3 protein is CASSLGQEVYGYTF. CDR3 nucleotides: TGTGCCAGCAGCCTAGGACAGGAGGTCTATGGCTACACCTTC.

The chain uses TRBV28 and TRBJ1-1; 8 positions agree with TRBD1. This CDR3 is built from 13 residues. The trim removed 2 bases at V and 8 bases at J, leaving 4 bases unmatched. CDR1 and CDR2 from the germline V gene are MDHEN and SYDVKM. The CDR3 spells CASSLRGTGEAFF. In DNA form, the CDR3 reads TGTGCCAGCAGTTTACGAGGGACAGGAGAAGCTTTCTTT.

The chain couples TRBV6-6 to TRBJ2-1; no clear D. The CDR3 runs 12 residues. Germline CDR1 MNHNY, CDR2 SVGAGI (reference sequence). V shed 5 bases and J shed 7 bases, with 9 bases lying between them. The CDR3 DNA follows: TGTGCCAGCAGTCAAAGACTGAATGAGCAGTTCTTC. Its translation is CASSQRLNEQFF.

The genes are TRBV28 and TRBJ2-5, with D possibly matching TRBD2 (5 bases). V was shortened by 5 bases and J by 5 bases, with 9 bases between the two germline ends. The CDR3 covers 12 residues. CDR1 and CDR2 (germline): MDHEN, SYDVKM. The chain's CDR3 is CASSLRVETQYF. DNA for the CDR3: TGTGCCAGCAGTCTGAGGGTGGAGACCCAGTACTTC.

Points on this clone: A read error may produce the germline difference seen at one junction end. J is TRBJ2-7 and V is TRBV28, with 12 bases identical to TRBD1. The CDR3 sequence is 16 residues long. Per the germline V gene, CDR1 is MDHEN and CDR2 is SYDVKM. The CDR3 nucleotides read TGTGCCAGCAGCTTATCCACCGGGACAGGGGGCCACGAGCAGTACTTC. Translated, it gives CASSLSTGTGGHEQYF.

In nucleotides, the CDR3 is TGCGCCAGCAGCCGGACAGTAGCCGGGACGAGGAATGAGCAGTTCTTC. It codes for CASSRTVAGTRNEQFF. V and J are TRBV5-1 and TRBJ2-1; D perhaps matches TRBD1 (6 bases). This CDR3 is 16 amino acids long. Germline CDR1 is SGHRS and CDR2 is YFSETQ. Trimming cost V 4 bases and J 7 bases, with 21 bases left between them.

The V gene is TRBV28, the J gene TRBJ2-4; a possible D gene is TRBD1 (6 bases). The CDR3 consists of 16 residues. The V gene lost 5 bases and the J gene lost 0 bases, with 14 bases spanning the gap. Germline CDR1 and CDR2: MDHEN and SYDVKM. The CDR3 DNA reads TGTGCCAGCAGTCAAACAGGGACGGCAGCCAAAAACATTCAGTACTTC. It translates to CASSQTGTAAKNIQYF.

This clone was counted a few times. The chain couples TRBV9 to TRBJ1-3; a weak D match, TRBD1 (5 bases). This CDR3 is 16 amino acids long. Germline V gene lookup returns CDR1 SGDLS and CDR2 YYNGEE. V shed 3 bases and J shed 0 bases, with 13 bases lying between them. For the CDR3, the DNA is TGTGCCAGCAGCGGCGGACAAAGAGGCTCTGGAAACACCATATATTTT. Residues: CASSGGQRGSGNTIYF. The variable domain in full, completed from reference TRBV9 and TRBJ1-3, reads DSGVTQTPKHLITATGQRVTLRCSPRSGDLSVYWYQQSLDQGLQFLIQYYNGEERAKGNILERFSAQQFPDLHSELNLSSLELGDSALYFCASSGGQRGSGNTIYFGEGSWLTVV.

This clone was picked up a small number of times. The chain uses TRBV5-4 and TRBJ1-2; no firm D call. Germline V gene sequence: CDR1 SGHNT, CDR2 YYREEE (reference sequence). CDR3 length: 15 residues. Trimming took 4 bases from V and 1 from J, leaving 14 bases between them. CDR3 nucleotides: TGTGCCAGCAGCCGTACTGGAAGAGGTAACTATGGCTACACCTTC. The encoded protein is CASSRTGRGNYGYTF.

This rearrangement joins TRBV2 to TRBJ2-3; D possibly corresponds to TRBD2 (6 bases). V lost 8 bases to trimming and J lost 4 bases, with 22 bases between them. The CDR3 is 16 residues long. The germline gives CDR1 SNHLY, CDR2 FYNNEI. The CDR3 nucleotides read TGTGCCAGCCCGGAGGGAGGTTATTCTGGGGCAGATACGCAGTATTTT. Its protein product is CASPEGGYSGADTQYF. The whole variable domain, remainder taken from reference TRBV2 and TRBJ2-3, is EPEVTQTPSHQVTQMGQEVILRCVPISNHLYFYWYRQILGQKVEFLVSFYNNEISEKSEIFDDQFSVERPDGSNFTLKIRSTKLEDSAMYFCASPEGGYSGADTQYFGPGTRLTVL.

This clone was counted a few times. The chain combines TRBV28 with TRBJ1-5, with D possibly matching TRBD1 (6 bases). CDR3 size: 14 residues. V was shortened by 4 bases and J by 6 bases, with 13 bases between the two germline ends. CDR1 and CDR2 from the germline V gene are MDHEN and SYDVKM. This CDR3 reads CASSSILGAQPQHF. For the CDR3, the DNA is TGTGCCAGCAGTTCGATCTTGGGGGCTCAGCCCCAGCATTTT.

The V gene is TRBV6-5, the J gene TRBJ2-7, with D unclear. This CDR3 spans 13 amino acids. In germline, CDR1 is MNHEY, CDR2 SVGAGI. Trimming pared 5 bases from V and 6 bases from J, leaving 14 bases between. CDR3 residues: CASSRLLKTEQYF. The CDR3 DNA follows: TGTGCCAGCAGTCGACTCCTAAAGACCGAGCAGTACTTC.

V gene TRBV4-1 combines with J gene TRBJ2-1, with D perhaps TRBD1 (6 bases). V dropped 4 bases and J dropped 6 bases, with 13 bases sitting between them. The CDR3 has 14 amino acids. Germline CDR1 MGHRA, CDR2 YSYEKL. CDR3: CASSPEDRSNEQFF. The DNA of the CDR3 is TGCGCCAGCAGCCCGGAGGACAGAAGCAATGAGCAGTTCTTC.